Each of the 7 T cell receptor beta chains below was sequenced from the same sample in a study of immune evolution from preneoplasia to lung adenocarcinoma. Libraries were prepared by immunoSEQ multiplex PCR; TCRdb keeps only in-frame clonotypes and omits some of them. Among 11,000 to 15,000 clones listed, approximately 85% were seen once. Specimen: FFPE lung adenocarcinoma in situ tissue. The receptors derive from a donor aged 70 or over with lung adenocarcinoma.

This rearrangement joins TRBV5-1 to TRBJ1-3, with 10 bases matching TRBD1. Germline CDR1 is SGHRS and CDR2 is YFSETQ. The ends lost 4 bases at V and 2 bases at J; junction bases unmatched: 6. CDR3 length equals 16 residues. The CDR3 spells CASSNVGTGAGNTIYF. The CDR3 DNA follows: TGCGCCAGCAGCAACGTCGGGACAGGGGCTGGAAACACCATATATTTT.

The chain uses TRBV6-5 and TRBJ2-7; 8 nucleotides align to TRBD1. The J segment lost 5 bases and the V segment lost 6 bases, leaving 9 bases of the junction unmatched. The CDR3 loop spans 14 amino acids. Germline V gene lookup returns CDR1 MNHEY and CDR2 SVGAGI. This chain's CDR3 is CASSPTGDAHEQYF. Written as DNA, the CDR3 is TGTGCCAGCAGCCCGACAGGGGACGCCCACGAGCAGTACTTC.

This rearrangement joins TRBV5-4 to TRBJ2-3; TRBD1 is a possible D gene (5 bases). The CDR3 covers 15 residues. CDR1 is SGHNT and CDR2 is YYREEE in the germline V gene (reference sequence). The V end was cut by 4 bases, the J end by 0 bases, with 12 bases between. The CDR3 is CASSLQVASTDTQYF. Written as DNA, the CDR3 is TGTGCCAGCAGCCTACAGGTAGCTAGCACAGATACGCAGTATTTT.

This clone was observed a few times. The chain combines TRBV5-1 with TRBJ1-2, with TRBD1 identical over 8 bases. Unmatched junction bases numbered 4, after V lost 3 bases and J lost 3 bases. This CDR3 is 14 amino acids long. CDR1 is SGHRS, CDR2 YFSETQ, per germline. The CDR3, as DNA: TGCGCCAGCAGCTACTCGACAGGGGACTATGGCTACACCTTC. Amino acids: CASSYSTGDYGYTF.

The chain links TRBV30 to TRBJ1-1; D might be TRBD1 (5 bases). The V and J ends lost 4 bases and 3 bases respectively, with 9 bases between them. This CDR3 has 12 residues. Looked up from germline, CDR1 is GTSNPN and CDR2 is SVGIG (reference sequence). This chain's CDR3 is CAWTRGYTEAFF. The CDR3, as DNA: TGTGCCTGGACTCGGGGGTACACTGAAGCTTTCTTT.

This clone was seen once. This chain connects TRBV9 to TRBJ1-4; 7 bases align to TRBD1. CDR3 size: 14 residues. Losses at the gene ends were 4 bases for V and 6 bases for J; bases not matched to a gene: 6. Germline V gives CDR1 SGDLS, CDR2 YYNGEE. In nucleotides, the CDR3 is TGTGCCAGCAGCAGAGGGGGCTGGGATGAAAAACTGTTTTTT. Its protein product is CASSRGGWDEKLFF.

The chain joins TRBV9 to TRBJ2-1; no reliable D call. The V gene's germline CDR1 is SGDLS and CDR2 YYNGEE. V shed 4 bases and J shed 7 bases, with 18 bases lying between them. The CDR3 is 15 amino acids. CDR3 region: CASSPELGLWNEQFF. The CDR3 nucleotides read TGTGCCAGCAGCCCAGAGTTGGGTCTATGGAATGAGCAGTTCTTC. The full variable domain, in which reference TRBV9 and TRBJ2-1 provide the parts outside the CDR3, is DSGVTQTPKHLITATGQRVTLRCSPRSGDLSVYWYQQSLDQGLQFLIQYYNGEERAKGNILERFSAQQFPDLHSELNLSSLELGDSALYFCASSPELGLWNEQFFGPGTRLTVL.